This T cell receptor (beta chain) was documented in a study of T cell repertoires in cytomegalovirus infection. Background on the study: Shared public TCR beta signatures pointed to both CMV infection and a matching HLA type. General observations from the study: Frequencies of public TCR beta families were cumulated, and this identified carriers of CMV plus the relevant HLA.

This clonotype was detected ten times or more. Its specificity is not known. Germline V gene lookup returns CDR1 SGHTA and CDR2 FQGNSA. The CDR3 totals 13 residues. Trimming removed 0 bases from V and 9 bases from J, with 9 bases in between. TCRdb re-called the reads through MiXCR, storing one row per CDR3 protein. The sample lists hundreds of thousands of distinct CDR3 sequences; around 31% were seen once. The rearrangement uses TRBV7-2 and TRBJ2-1, with D tentatively TRBD2 (6 bases). The sequencing here drew on cultured PBMCs, taken from culture after CMV antigen stimulation. The receptor was isolated from a human donor in good health (CMV status not recorded). Some clones in this sample may be carry-over from other donors' samples. CDR3 coding DNA: TGTGCCAGCAGCTTAGCCGGGGGTGGTGAGCAGTTCTTC. Its translation: CASSLAGGGEQFF.